A single TCR beta chain is shown here with its context. The antigen is undetermined. These data originate in a study of shared clonotypes between healthy human individuals. The assay ran at deep level. Sequencing was performed with immunoSEQ multiplex PCR; in TCRdb, only in-frame clones are kept and a portion is missing. This sample has some 1,100,000 clones; 75% to 85% occur once, and the top ten carry under 0.6%. The germline CDR1 and CDR2 sequences are KGHSH and LQKENI. This CDR3 is built from 15 residues. Deletions cut 4 bases from V and 0 bases from J, with 10 bases between. Study results and caveats: Sorted-subset samples were not fully sequenced, rarefaction indicated. Generally, estimated richness proved larger in naive subsets than it did in memory subsets.

The clonotype originates from a man aged 18 to 35 in good health. Some clones in this sample may be carry-over from other donors' samples. The sequencing sample was made of memory CD4+ T cells from PBMCs. Subset defined: CD45RA-negative fraction. V usage is TRBV18 and J usage is TRBJ1-5; D is undetermined. The CDR3 reads CASSLFENSNQPQHF. In nucleotides, the CDR3 is TGTGCCAGCTCACTATTCGAGAATAGCAATCAGCCCCAGCATTTT.